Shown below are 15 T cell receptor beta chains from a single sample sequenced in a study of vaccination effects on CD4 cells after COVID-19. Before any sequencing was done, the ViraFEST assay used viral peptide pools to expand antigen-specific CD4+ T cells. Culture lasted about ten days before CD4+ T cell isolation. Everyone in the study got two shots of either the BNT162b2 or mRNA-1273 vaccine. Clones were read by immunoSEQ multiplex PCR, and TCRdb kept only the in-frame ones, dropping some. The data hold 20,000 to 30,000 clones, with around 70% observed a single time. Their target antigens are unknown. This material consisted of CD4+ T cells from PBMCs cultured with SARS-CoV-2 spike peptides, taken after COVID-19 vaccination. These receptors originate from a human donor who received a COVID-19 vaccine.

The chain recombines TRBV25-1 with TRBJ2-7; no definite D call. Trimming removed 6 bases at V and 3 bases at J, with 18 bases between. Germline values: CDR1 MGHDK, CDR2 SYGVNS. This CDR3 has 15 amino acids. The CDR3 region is CASSLTGLTGYEQYF. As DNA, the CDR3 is TGTGCCAGCAGCCTAACCGGGCTCACCGGCTACGAGCAGTACTTC.

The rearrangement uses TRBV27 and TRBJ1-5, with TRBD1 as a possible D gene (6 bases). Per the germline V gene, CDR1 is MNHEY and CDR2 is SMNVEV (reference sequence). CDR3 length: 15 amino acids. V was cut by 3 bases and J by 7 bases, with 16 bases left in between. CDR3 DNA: TGTGCCAGCAGTTTGGGGGGCGGGGGAGGGCAGCCCCAGCATTTT. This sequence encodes CASSLGGGGGQPQHF.

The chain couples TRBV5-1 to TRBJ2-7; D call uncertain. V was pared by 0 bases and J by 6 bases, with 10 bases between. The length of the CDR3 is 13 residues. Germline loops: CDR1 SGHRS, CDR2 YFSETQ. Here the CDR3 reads CASSLALVAEQYF. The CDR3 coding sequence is TGCGCCAGCAGCTTGGCCCTAGTCGCCGAGCAGTACTTC.

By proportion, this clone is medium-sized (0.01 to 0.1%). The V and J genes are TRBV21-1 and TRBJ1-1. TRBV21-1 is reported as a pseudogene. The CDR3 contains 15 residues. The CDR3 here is CASSKVGIMNTEAFF. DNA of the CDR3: TGTGCCAGCAGCAAAGTAGGGATAATGAACACTGAAGCTTTCTTT.

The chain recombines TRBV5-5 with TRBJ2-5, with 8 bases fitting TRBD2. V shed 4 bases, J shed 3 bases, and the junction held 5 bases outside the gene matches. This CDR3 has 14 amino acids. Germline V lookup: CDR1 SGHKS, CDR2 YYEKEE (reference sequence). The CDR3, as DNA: TGTGCCAGCAGCCCACCCGGGGGGGAAGAGACCCAGTACTTC. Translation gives CASSPPGGEETQYF.

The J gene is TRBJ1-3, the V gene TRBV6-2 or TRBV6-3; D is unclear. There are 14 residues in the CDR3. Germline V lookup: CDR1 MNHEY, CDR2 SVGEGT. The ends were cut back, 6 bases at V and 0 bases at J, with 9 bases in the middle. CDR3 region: CASSKDSSGNTIYF. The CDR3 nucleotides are TGTGCCAGCAGCAAGGATAGCTCTGGAAACACCATATATTTT.

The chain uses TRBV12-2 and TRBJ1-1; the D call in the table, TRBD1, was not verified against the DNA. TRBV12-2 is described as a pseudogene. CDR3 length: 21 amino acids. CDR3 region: CASRLARRTGRLFIVNTEAFF. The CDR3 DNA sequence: TGTGCAAGTCGCTTAGCCCGAAGGACAGGGAGGCTATTTATCGTGAACACTGAAGCTTTCTTT.

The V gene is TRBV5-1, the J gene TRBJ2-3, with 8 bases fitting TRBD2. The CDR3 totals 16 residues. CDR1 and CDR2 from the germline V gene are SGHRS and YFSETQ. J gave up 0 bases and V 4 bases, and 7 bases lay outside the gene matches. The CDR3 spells CASSPSGGTSTDTQYF. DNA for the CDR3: TGCGCCAGCAGCCCTTCGGGGGGGACGAGCACAGATACGCAGTATTTT.

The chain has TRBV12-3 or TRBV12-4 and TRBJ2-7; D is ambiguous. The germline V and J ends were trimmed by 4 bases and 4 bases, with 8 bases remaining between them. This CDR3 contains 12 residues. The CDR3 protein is CASSSMPYEQYF. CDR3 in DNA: TGTGCCAGCAGTTCCATGCCGTACGAGCAGTACTTC.

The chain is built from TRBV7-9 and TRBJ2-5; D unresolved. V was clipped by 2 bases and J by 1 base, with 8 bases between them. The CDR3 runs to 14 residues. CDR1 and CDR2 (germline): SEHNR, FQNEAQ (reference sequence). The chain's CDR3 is CASSLRPSQETQYF. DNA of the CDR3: TGTGCCAGCAGCTTACGTCCCTCCCAAGAGACCCAGTACTTC.

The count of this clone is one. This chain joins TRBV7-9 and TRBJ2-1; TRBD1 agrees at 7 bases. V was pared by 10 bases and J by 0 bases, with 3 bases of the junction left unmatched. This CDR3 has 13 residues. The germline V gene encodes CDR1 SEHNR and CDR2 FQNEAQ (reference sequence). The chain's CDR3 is CAKSGGSYNEQFF. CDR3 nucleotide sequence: TGTGCCAAGTCAGGGGGCTCCTACAATGAGCAGTTCTTC.

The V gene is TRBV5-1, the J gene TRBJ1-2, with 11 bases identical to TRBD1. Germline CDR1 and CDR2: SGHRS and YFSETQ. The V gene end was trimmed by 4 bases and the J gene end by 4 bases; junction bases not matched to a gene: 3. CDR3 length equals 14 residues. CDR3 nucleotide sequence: TGCGCCAGCAGCGACGGGACAGGGGGCTATGGCTACACCTTC. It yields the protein CASSDGTGGYGYTF.

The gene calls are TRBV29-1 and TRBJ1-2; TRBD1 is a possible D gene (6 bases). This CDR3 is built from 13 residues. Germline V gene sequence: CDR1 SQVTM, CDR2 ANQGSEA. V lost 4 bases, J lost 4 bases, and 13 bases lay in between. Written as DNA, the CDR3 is TGCAGCGTTGTTGGGGGCTCCGTCTATGGCTACACCTTC. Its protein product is CSVVGGSVYGYTF.

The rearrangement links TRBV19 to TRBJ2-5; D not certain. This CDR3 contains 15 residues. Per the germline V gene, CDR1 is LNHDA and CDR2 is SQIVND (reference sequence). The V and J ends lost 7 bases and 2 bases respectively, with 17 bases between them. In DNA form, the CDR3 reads TGTGCCAGTAAACGGTCAGGAATTCCACAAGAGACCCAGTACTTC. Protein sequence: CASKRSGIPQETQYF. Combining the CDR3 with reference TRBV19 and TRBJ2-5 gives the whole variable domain DGGITQSPKYLFRKEGQNVTLSCEQNLNHDAMYWYRQDPGQGLRLIYYSQIVNDFQKGDIAEGYSVSREKKESFPLTVTSAQKNPTAFYLCASKRSGIPQETQYFGPGTRLLVL.

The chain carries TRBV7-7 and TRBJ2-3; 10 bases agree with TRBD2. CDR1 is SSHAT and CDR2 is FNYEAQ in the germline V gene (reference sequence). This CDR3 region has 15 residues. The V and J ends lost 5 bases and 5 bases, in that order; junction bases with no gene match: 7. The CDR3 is CASSPGRTSGDTQYF. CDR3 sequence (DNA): TGTGCCAGCAGCCCCGGACGGACTAGCGGAGATACGCAGTATTTT.